The 17 T cell receptor beta chains given below trace back to one sample, sequenced in a study of STAT3 mutations in large granular lymphocyte leukemia. Notes on the study in general: Every T-LGLL patient had at least one immunodominant TCRbeta clonotype.

Antigens of these TCRs are unknown. Only in-frame clones appear in the TCRdb table, and some are missing; sequencing was by immunoSEQ multiplex PCR. The sample has several thousand clones, approximately 35% seen once. The sample was peripheral blood mononuclear cells. The source is a woman between 35 and 50 years old with T-cell large granular lymphocyte leukemia. Some clones in this sample may be carry-over from other donors' samples.

Worth noting for this clone: At one end the junction does not follow the germline gene, possibly because of a read error. The V call is TRBV7-7, the J call TRBJ1-2, with D unclear. CDR1 is SSHAT and CDR2 is FNYEAQ in the germline V gene (reference sequence). The CDR3 has 13 residues. CDR3 protein: CASSPIGPASYTF. The CDR3 DNA follows: TGTGCTAGCAGCCCCATCGGGCCAGCCTCATACACCTTC.

The chain has TRBV28 and TRBJ2-1; 14 bases fit TRBD2. The CDR3 has 15 amino acids. The J segment lost 5 bases and the V segment lost 6 bases, leaving 3 bases of the junction unmatched. Per germline, CDR1 MDHEN and CDR2 SYDVKM. CDR3 coding DNA: TGTGCCAGCAGGCCGACTAGCGGGAGGGACAATGAGCAGTTCTTC. Protein sequence: CASRPTSGRDNEQFF.

This clone was recorded a few times. The chain carries TRBV7-9 and TRBJ2-7; 7 positions agree with TRBD2. The ends lost 5 bases at V and 2 bases at J; junction bases unmatched: 9. The CDR3 length is 15 residues. CDR1 SEHNR and CDR2 FQNEAQ come from the germline V gene (reference sequence). CDR3 sequence (DNA): TGTGCCAGCAGCCCCATACAAGCGGGAACCTACGAGCAGTACTTC. Encoded protein: CASSPIQAGTYEQYF.

The table lists this clone with a few counts. V usage is TRBV18 and J usage is TRBJ2-5; D is undetermined. Trimming left V 3 bases short and J 0 bases short, with 8 bases between. The CDR3 runs 14 residues. The germline V gene encodes CDR1 KGHSH and CDR2 LQKENI. The CDR3: CASSPQHYQETQYF. DNA of the CDR3: TGTGCCAGCTCACCCCAGCATTACCAAGAGACCCAGTACTTC.

The chain employs TRBV6-9 and TRBJ1-6; a weak D match, TRBD1 (5 bases). The germline V gene encodes CDR1 MNHGY and CDR2 SVAAGI. The CDR3 contains 17 residues. Trimming took 3 bases from V and 8 from J, leaving 20 bases between them. The CDR3 region is CASSYTPEAGKDSPLHF. In DNA form, the CDR3 reads TGTGCCAGCAGTTACACACCGGAGGCAGGGAAGGATTCACCCCTCCACTTT.

The V gene is TRBV7-9, the J gene TRBJ2-3, with 10 bases matching TRBD2. Germline lookup yields CDR1 SEHNR and CDR2 FQNEAQ (reference sequence). The length of the CDR3 is 15 residues. V lost 6 bases to trimming and J lost 1 base; unmatched junction nucleotides: 4. The CDR3 here is CASSQRGGRTDTQYF. The CDR3 DNA follows: TGTGCCAGCAGTCAGCGGGGGGGCCGCACAGATACGCAGTATTTT.

The chain joins TRBV28 to TRBJ1-2; D gene unclear. This CDR3 is 12 amino acids long. Trimming removed 3 bases from V and 5 bases from J, with 7 bases in between. CDR1 and CDR2 (germline): MDHEN, SYDVKM. CDR3 region: CASSFGRYGYTF. The CDR3 DNA reads TGTGCCAGCAGTTTCGGACGATATGGCTACACCTTC.

This clone was seen only a few times. The rearrangement uses TRBV30 and TRBJ2-1, with no clear D. CDR3 length: 12 amino acids. Trimming cost V 2 bases and J 10 bases, with 12 bases left between them. Germline V gene data show CDR1 as GTSNPN and CDR2 as SVGIG (reference sequence). The CDR3 DNA sequence: TGTGCCTGGAGTCCTCGGACCGCGGAGCAGTTCTTC. It encodes CAWSPRTAEQFF.

This clone was seen more than once but under ten times. The V call is TRBV10-3, the J call TRBJ2-7, with unresolved D. CDR1 and CDR2 from the germline V gene are ENHRY and SYGVKD. V was cut by 5 bases and J by 0 bases, with 20 bases left in between. CDR3 length: 17 residues. Written as DNA, the CDR3 is TGTGCCATCAGTTCTAAGAATACCGACTTCCACTCCTACGAGCAGTACTTC. This translates into CAISSKNTDFHSYEQYF.

The rearrangement joins TRBV4-3 to TRBJ2-6; possible D gene TRBD2, 5 bases. V lost 3 bases and J 0 bases, leaving 12 bases between the germline ends. Germline CDR1 and CDR2: LGHNA and YSLEER. CDR3 length: 17 amino acids. CDR3 bases: TGCGCCAGCAGCCAGGCCCGGGATGTCTCTGGGGCCAACGTCCTGACTTTC. It encodes CASSQARDVSGANVLTF.

The chain recombines TRBV6-5 with TRBJ2-1, with 7 bases that match TRBD1. The CDR3 is made up of 13 amino acids. Germline CDR1 reads MNHEY; CDR2 reads SVGAGI. Unmatched junction bases numbered 6, after V lost 8 bases and J lost 5 bases. CDR3 DNA: TGTGCCAGCTCTTGGGGGACAGACAATGAGCAGTTCTTC. Translated: CASSWGTDNEQFF.

In DNA, the CDR3 is TGTGCCAGCAGCTTAGGAGTCTACGAGCAGTACTTC. Protein sequence: CASSLGVYEQYF. The V call is TRBV13, the J call TRBJ2-7; D is unresolved. The germline V gene encodes CDR1 PRHDT and CDR2 FYEKMQ (reference sequence). This CDR3 region has 12 residues. Trimming removed 0 bases from V and 3 bases from J, with 3 bases in between.

The V gene is TRBV18, the J gene TRBJ2-2; weak D call: TRBD2 (6 bases). The V end was cut by 8 bases, the J end by 6 bases, with 22 bases between. There are 16 residues in the CDR3. Germline V lookup: CDR1 KGHSH, CDR2 LQKENI. CDR3 amino acids: CASRPPGGASSGELFF. CDR3 nucleotide sequence: TGTGCCAGCCGACCACCGGGCGGGGCCTCTTCCGGGGAGCTGTTTTTT.

This clone turned up a few times. J is TRBJ1-6 and V is TRBV6-6; 8 bases are shared with TRBD1. CDR1 and CDR2 (germline): MNHNY, SVGAGI (reference sequence). V lost 6 bases and J lost 10; bases outside the gene matches: 8. The CDR3 runs 14 residues. CDR3 in DNA: TGTGCCAGCAGATTAGGACAGGGCATCTCACCCCTCCACTTT. Its protein product is CASRLGQGISPLHF.

This clone was observed a few times. The V and J genes are TRBV19 and TRBJ1-1; weak D call: TRBD1 (5 bases). Germline V gene sequence: CDR1 LNHDA, CDR2 SQIVND (reference sequence). CDR3 size: 12 residues. V was cut by 7 bases and J by 5 bases, with 11 bases left in between. The CDR3 sequence is CASKAQGTEAFF. CDR3 sequence (DNA): TGTGCCAGTAAAGCCCAGGGAACTGAAGCTTTCTTT. Variable domain in full (rest from reference TRBV19 and TRBJ1-1): DGGITQSPKYLFRKEGQNVTLSCEQNLNHDAMYWYRQDPGQGLRLIYYSQIVNDFQKGDIAEGYSVSREKKESFPLTVTSAQKNPTAFYLCASKAQGTEAFFGQGTRLTVV.

The chain is built from TRBV5-1 and TRBJ2-3; no clear D. The CDR3 consists of 15 residues. Trimming removed 7 bases at V and 4 bases at J, with 19 bases between. Germline lookup yields CDR1 SGHRS and CDR2 YFSETQ. The CDR3 reads CASYAHGLDADTQYF. In DNA, the CDR3 is TGCGCCAGCTACGCCCACGGGCTAGATGCAGATACGCAGTATTTT.

The chain links TRBV10-3 to TRBJ1-2, with D perhaps TRBD1 (5 bases). Trimming stripped 2 bases from V and 8 bases from J, with 15 bases between. CDR3 length: 14 residues. Germline V lookup: CDR1 ENHRY, CDR2 SYGVKD. CDR3 sequence reads: CAISEREEGAGYTF. The DNA of the CDR3 is TGTGCCATCAGTGAGAGGGAGGAAGGGGCGGGCTACACCTTC.